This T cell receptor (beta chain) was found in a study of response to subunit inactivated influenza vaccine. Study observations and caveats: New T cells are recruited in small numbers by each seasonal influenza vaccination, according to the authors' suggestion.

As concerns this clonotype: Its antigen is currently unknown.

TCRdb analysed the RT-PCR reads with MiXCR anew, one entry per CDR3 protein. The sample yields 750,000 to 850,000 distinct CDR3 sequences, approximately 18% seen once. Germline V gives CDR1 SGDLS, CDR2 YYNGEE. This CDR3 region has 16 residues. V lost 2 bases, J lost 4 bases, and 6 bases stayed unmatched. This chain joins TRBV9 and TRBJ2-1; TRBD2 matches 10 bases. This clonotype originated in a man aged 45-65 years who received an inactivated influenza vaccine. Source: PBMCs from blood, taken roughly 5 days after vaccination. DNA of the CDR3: TGTGCCAGCAGCGTGATAGCTAGCGGGAGTTACAATGAGCAGTTCTTC. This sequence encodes CASSVIASGSYNEQFF.